Listed below are T cell receptor beta chains from one sample, sequenced in a study of shared clonotypes between healthy human individuals. Sequenced by immunoSEQ multiplex PCR; TCRdb stores in-frame clones only, minus some. Of about 990,000 clones listed, around 78% are singletons. The sample comprised memory CD4+ T cells from PBMCs. These receptors all stem from a man younger than 30 in good health. Some clones in this sample may be carry-over from other donors' samples. Each CDR3 is given with its conserved first and last residue. Each record gives: clone size, D gene, V gene, J gene, CDR3 protein, CDR3 DNA. A D gene is named only where the DNA matches it firmly. Size values are once, few and many counts, or a class for expanded clones, and some rows have none.

>many|TRBD1|TRBV28|TRBJ1-1
CASSLAPTGYGDTEAFF
TGTGCCAGCAGTTTAGCTCCGACAGGGTACGGAGACACTGAAGCTTTCTTT
>.|.|TRBV30|TRBJ1-1
CAWIEGNTEAFF
TGTGCCTGGATAGAGGGGAACACTGAAGCTTTCTTT
>.|TRBD1|TRBV11-2|TRBJ1-2
CASSLGGQGYYGYTF
TGTGCCAGCAGCTTAGGGGGACAGGGGTACTATGGCTACACCTTC
>.|.|TRBV9|TRBJ1-1
CASSPRAWTEAFF
TGTGCCAGCAGCCCCCGAGCTTGGACTGAAGCTTTCTTT
>.|TRBD2|TRBV19|TRBJ2-1
CASSIGAGSVNEQFF
TGTGCCAGTAGTATAGGAGCGGGGTCAGTCAATGAGCAGTTCTTC
>many|TRBD2|TRBV10-3|TRBJ2-7
CATAGDYEQYF
TGTGCCACCGCGGGGGACTACGAGCAGTACTTC
>.|.|TRBV6-5|TRBJ1-4
CASSRAGATNEKLFF
TGTGCCAGCAGCCGAGCGGGAGCAACTAATGAAAAACTGTTTTTT
>.|TRBD2|TRBV5-1|TRBJ2-1
CASSLTPRLAGYNEQFF
TGCGCCAGCAGCTTAACCCCGAGACTAGCGGGATACAATGAGCAGTTCTTC
>.|TRBD2|TRBV5-1|TRBJ2-7
CASSLVLAGALNPSEQYF
TGCGCCAGCAGCTTGGTACTAGCGGGAGCCCTAAACCCATCCGAGCAGTACTTC
>.|TRBD1|TRBV4-1|TRBJ1-5
CASSLTPGRGEGNQPQHF
TGCGCCAGCAGCCTTACACCGGGCAGGGGGGAAGGCAATCAGCCCCAGCATTTT
>once|.|TRBV5-1|TRBJ1-1
CASSLALRGNTEAFF
TGCGCCAGCAGCTTGGCCCTCAGGGGGAACACTGAAGCTTTCTTT
>.|TRBD1|TRBV19|TRBJ2-5
CASSMDRGPSETQYF
TGTGCCAGTAGTATGGACAGGGGGCCGTCAGAGACCCAGTACTTC
>few|.|TRBV4-2|TRBJ1-1
CASSQQRVGTEAFF
TGTGCCAGCAGTCAACAACGGGTAGGCACTGAAGCTTTCTTT
>.|TRBD2|TRBV9|TRBJ2-5
CASSVGASGKETQYF
TGTGCCAGCAGCGTAGGGGCTAGCGGGAAAGAGACCCAGTACTTC
>.|TRBD2|TRBV7-8|TRBJ2-7
CASSPIRGLAASYEQYF
TGTGCCAGCAGCCCCATTAGAGGGCTAGCGGCCTCCTACGAGCAGTACTTC
>.|TRBD2|TRBV5-1|TRBJ2-7
CASSPSSGRGYYEQYF
TGCGCCAGCAGCCCTTCTTCCGGGAGGGGGTACTACGAGCAGTACTTC
>.|TRBD1|TRBV5-4|TRBJ1-2
CASSLAGQGAGYGYTF
TGTGCCAGCAGCTTGGCGGGACAGGGGGCTGGCTATGGCTACACCTTC
>.|TRBD1|TRBV7-9|TRBJ2-1
CASSLRDSPYNNEQFF
TGTGCCAGCAGCTTAAGGGACAGTCCCTATAACAATGAGCAGTTCTTC
>once|TRBD1|TRBV28|TRBJ2-4
CASSLPRPGGKNIQYF
TGTGCCAGCAGCCTCCCCAGGCCAGGGGGAAAAAACATTCAGTACTTC
>.|.|TRBV27|TRBJ1-5
CASSLGGRYQPQHF
TGTGCCAGCAGTTTGGGGGGCCGGTATCAGCCCCAGCATTTT
>.|.|TRBV4-2|TRBJ2-2
CASSLSEGGSGELFF
TGTGCCAGCAGCCTTTCGGAAGGGGGAAGCGGGGAGCTGTTTTTT
>few|.|TRBV7-4|TRBJ1-1
CASSYAFF
TGTGCCAGCAGCTACGCTTTCTTT
>.|TRBD1|TRBV5-4|TRBJ1-1
CASSLGTGPLGTEAFF
TGTGCCAGCAGCCTCGGGACAGGGCCGCTGGGGACTGAAGCTTTCTTT
>.|TRBD1|TRBV27|TRBJ2-5
CASSLSRQGSQTQYF
TGTGCCAGCAGTTTATCCCGACAGGGGTCGCAGACCCAGTACTTC
>.|TRBD2|TRBV2|TRBJ2-5
CASSAAGGRVETQYF
TGTGCCAGCAGTGCGGCGGGAGGGAGGGTTGAGACCCAGTACTTC
>.|.|TRBV27|TRBJ2-1
CASRRLATYNEQFF
TGTGCCAGCAGGCGGCTAGCTACCTACAATGAGCAGTTCTTC
>.|TRBD2|TRBV10-3|TRBJ2-3
CAISRTSGNTDTQYF
TGTGCCATCAGTCGGACTAGCGGCAACACAGATACGCAGTATTTT
>.|TRBD2|TRBV30|TRBJ2-1
CAWSQILGLAGSEQFF
TGTGCCTGGAGTCAAATCTTGGGACTAGCGGGAAGTGAGCAGTTCTTC
>once|.|TRBV2|TRBJ1-1
CASKRGPNTEAFF
TGTGCCAGCAAGAGGGGACCCAACACTGAAGCTTTCTTT
>.|.|TRBV2|TRBJ2-7
CASSDRKWAQAVYEQYF
TGTGCCAGCAGCGACCGTAAATGGGCTCAGGCCGTCTACGAGCAGTACTTC
>.|.|TRBV7-2|TRBJ1-5
CASSLDRVGPQHF
TGTGCCAGCAGCTTAGATAGGGTGGGCCCCCAGCATTTT
>.|.|TRBV6-6|TRBJ2-5
CASGTYQETQYF
TGTGCCAGCGGGACTTACCAAGAGACCCAGTACTTC
>.|.|TRBV2|TRBJ2-7
CASSVSPRVKSEQYF
TGTGCCAGCAGTGTGAGCCCCAGGGTAAAGAGCGAGCAGTACTTC
>.|.|TRBV29-1|TRBJ2-3
CSAQDPADTQYF
TGCAGCGCCCAAGACCCCGCAGATACGCAGTATTTT
>.|TRBD2|TRBV30|TRBJ2-7
CAWSTRTSGSYEQYF
TGTGCCTGGAGTACAAGGACTAGCGGCTCCTACGAGCAGTACTTC
>.|.|TRBV27|TRBJ1-2
CASSPRQPYGYTF
TGTGCCAGCAGTCCCCGACAGCCCTATGGCTACACCTTC
>.|TRBD2|TRBV10-3|TRBJ2-7
CATKGTSGRDEQYF
TGTGCCACCAAAGGAACTAGCGGGAGGGACGAGCAGTACTTC
>once|.|TRBV5-6|TRBJ1-5
CASSSRAADSNQPQHF
TGTGCCAGCAGCTCCCGGGCAGCCGATAGCAATCAGCCCCAGCATTTT
>.|TRBD2|TRBV6-9|TRBJ2-3
CASRAAQRGYSDTQYF
TGTGCCAGCAGGGCGGCTCAGCGGGGGTACTCAGATACGCAGTATTTT
>once|.|TRBV7-9|TRBJ2-1
CASSLDILASYNEQFF
TGTGCCAGCAGCTTAGATATACTGGCTAGTTACAATGAGCAGTTCTTC
>.|.|TRBV7-2|TRBJ2-5
CASSRVPKETQYF
TGTGCCAGCAGCCGAGTCCCCAAAGAGACCCAGTACTTC
>.|.|TRBV28|TRBJ1-5
CASRSNQPQHF
TGTGCCAGCAGGAGCAATCAGCCCCAGCATTTT
>.|.|TRBV28|TRBJ1-5
CASSWGGENQPQHF
TGTGCCAGCAGTTGGGGCGGAGAAAATCAGCCCCAGCATTTT
>.|.|TRBV15|TRBJ2-2
CATSRGLTAGSWKVTGELFF
TGTGCCACCAGCAGAGGGCTCACCGCAGGGAGCTGGAAGGTTACCGGGGAGCTGTTTTTT
>few|TRBD1|TRBV2|TRBJ2-7
CASIQDRVGEQYF
TGTGCCAGCATCCAGGACAGGGTTGGGGAGCAGTACTTC
>.|.|TRBV27|TRBJ2-6
CASSSTTKTNVLTF
TGTGCCAGCAGTTCCACCACGAAAACCAACGTCCTGACTTTC
>.|.|TRBV6-6|TRBJ1-1
CASSPRGSYTEAFF
TGTGCCAGCAGTCCCCGCGGTTCATACACTGAAGCTTTCTTT